The next 21 T cell receptor beta chains were all read from a single sample in a study of post-analysis software for immune sequencing data. What these receptors recognize is not known. Tagging with unique molecular identifiers was a feature of the TCR beta cDNA libraries. TCRdb analysed the PCR reads with MiXCR anew, one entry per CDR3 protein. Here the sample spans 650,000 to 850,000 distinct CDR3 sequences, around 50% being singletons. Study-level points and caveats: When patients were compared with controls, about five TRBV segments were more frequent, TRBV5-6, TRBV5-1 and TRBV20-1 among them.

Sequences were obtained from blood. These receptors came from a girl aged 5 to 17 with multiple sclerosis.

CDR3 region: CASNTGPSFTDTQYF. The CDR3 region has the DNA TGCGCCAGCAATACAGGGCCTTCGTTCACAGATACGCAGTATTTT. The chain uses TRBV5-1 and TRBJ2-3, with D maybe TRBD1 (6 bases). V was shortened by 6 bases and J by 2 bases, with 16 bases between the two germline ends. CDR3 length equals 15 residues. Germline V gene sequence: CDR1 SGHRS, CDR2 YFSETQ.

This clonotype was seen a few times. This chain joins TRBV20-1 and TRBJ2-5; no clear D. Germline loops: CDR1 DFQATT, CDR2 SNEGSKA (reference sequence). Trimming cost V 3 bases and J 5 bases, with 13 bases left between them. The CDR3 runs to 13 residues. The CDR3 loop reads CSASRQLMETQYF. The CDR3 bases are TGCAGTGCTAGCCGTCAGTTGATGGAGACCCAGTACTTC.

This clonotype was seen a single time. V usage is TRBV29-1 and J usage is TRBJ2-3; 10 nucleotides agree with TRBD2. This CDR3 is 14 amino acids long. J was trimmed by 5 bases and V by 5 bases; bases with no gene match: 7. Per germline, CDR1 SQVTM and CDR2 ANQGSEA. The CDR3 DNA sequence: TGCAGCGTTTCTAGCGGGAGTACTGGAGATACGCAGTATTTT. Its protein is CSVSSGSTGDTQYF.

The chain is built from TRBV5-1 and TRBJ2-5; 7 positions match TRBD2. Germline loops: CDR1 SGHRS, CDR2 YFSETQ. The trim removed 2 bases at V and 4 bases at J, leaving 5 bases unmatched. The CDR3 is 14 amino acids. The CDR3 loop reads CASSFGTIGETQYF. The CDR3 DNA sequence: TGCGCCAGCAGCTTCGGGACTATAGGAGAGACCCAGTACTTC.

This clonotype was counted only a few times. The chain recombines TRBV2 with TRBJ1-2, with 9 bases lining up with TRBD1. With V trimmed by 6 bases and J by 4 bases, 3 bases remained unmatched. The CDR3 runs 13 residues. In germline, CDR1 is SNHLY, CDR2 FYNNEI. CDR3 coding DNA: TGTGCCAGCAGAATGGACAGGGGCTATGGCTACACCTTC. Translating gives CASRMDRGYGYTF.

V usage is TRBV5-1 and J usage is TRBJ1-6, with 9 positions matching TRBD1. Germline CDR1 reads SGHRS; CDR2 reads YFSETQ. Unmatched junction bases numbered 4, after V lost 4 bases and J lost 8 bases. This CDR3 is 14 amino acids long. In DNA form, the CDR3 reads TGCGCCAGCAGCGGGGACAGGGACGATTCACCCCTCCACTTT. The encoded protein is CASSGDRDDSPLHF. The variable domain in full, completed from reference TRBV5-1 and TRBJ1-6, reads KAGVTQTPRYLIKTRGQQVTLSCSPISGHRSVSWYQQTPGQGLQFLFEYFSETQRNKGNFPGRFSGRQFSNSRSEMNVSTLELGDSALYLCASSGDRDDSPLHFGNGTRLTVT.

This clonotype came up once. V and J are TRBV2 and TRBJ2-6; D is unresolved. V lost 4 bases and J lost 0, with 4 bases in between. The CDR3 has 14 residues. Germline CDR1 reads SNHLY; CDR2 reads FYNNEI. The CDR3 bases are TGTGCCAGCAGTGCTATCTCTGGGGCCAACGTCCTGACTTTC. Amino acids: CASSAISGANVLTF.

V gene TRBV20-1 combines with J gene TRBJ2-1; no firm D call. The ends were cut back, 0 bases at V and 0 bases at J, with 12 bases in the middle. The CDR3 length is 16 residues. Germline V gene data show CDR1 as DFQATT and CDR2 as SNEGSKA (reference sequence). The CDR3 loop is CSARDISRSSYNEQFF. DNA for the CDR3: TGCAGTGCTAGAGATATTTCCAGGAGCTCCTACAATGAGCAGTTCTTC.

This clonotype appeared a few times. The V gene is TRBV12-3 or TRBV12-4, the J gene TRBJ1-1; TRBD1 matches 8 bases. This CDR3 has 17 residues. Trimming at V came to 5 bases and at J to 0 bases, leaving 11 bases not matched to a gene. CDR3 bases: TGTGCCAGCAGTCCCAGAGGACAGGGCTCAATGAACACTGAAGCTTTCTTT. This translates into CASSPRGQGSMNTEAFF.

This clonotype was seen a handful of times. The chain uses TRBV5-6 and TRBJ1-2, with D hard to call. Germline V gene lookup returns CDR1 SGHDT and CDR2 YYEEEE. This CDR3 contains 12 residues. The V end lost 4 bases, the J end lost 8 bases, and 12 bases lay between the germline ends. CDR3 residues: CASSETVRGYTF. CDR3 coding DNA: TGTGCCAGCAGCGAGACTGTTCGAGGCTACACCTTC.

The chain uses TRBV7-9 and TRBJ2-3; 9 bases map to TRBD2. Per the germline V gene, CDR1 is SEHNR and CDR2 is FQNEAQ (reference sequence). The CDR3 length is 17 residues. V dropped 5 bases and J dropped 2; count of bases not matched to a gene: 11. CDR3 in DNA: TGTGCCAGCAGCCAAAATGCAGCGGGGGGTATCACAGATACGCAGTATTTT. It is translated as CASSQNAAGGITDTQYF.

This clonotype has a handful of counts. This rearrangement joins TRBV9 to TRBJ2-1, with 11 bases that match TRBD2. The CDR3 sequence is 16 residues long. Looked up from germline, CDR1 is SGDLS and CDR2 is YYNGEE. The trim removed 0 bases at V and 4 bases at J, leaving 3 bases unmatched. The CDR3: CASSVGGTSGYNEQFF. The CDR3 DNA sequence: TGTGCCAGCAGCGTAGGGGGGACTAGCGGATACAATGAGCAGTTCTTC.

This clonotype was picked up a small number of times. V and J are TRBV5-5 and TRBJ2-6, with TRBD1 matching 8 bases. The V gene's germline CDR1 is SGHKS and CDR2 YYEKEE (reference sequence). The CDR3 consists of 16 residues. J gave up 0 bases and V 5 bases, and 4 bases lay outside the gene matches. The CDR3 coding sequence is TGTGCCAGCAGTAGACAGGGGCCCTCTGGGGCCAACGTCCTGACTTTC. Translation: CASSRQGPSGANVLTF.

The rearrangement links TRBV10-3 to TRBJ1-2; D is undetermined. The CDR3 is 12 residues long. Germline V gene lookup returns CDR1 ENHRY and CDR2 SYGVKD. V lost 2 bases, J lost 4 bases, and 5 bases lay in between. The CDR3 sequence: CAISETIYGYTF. The CDR3 DNA follows: TGTGCCATCAGTGAGACGATCTATGGCTACACCTTC.

The table lists this clonotype with a few counts. The CDR3 DNA is TGTGCCAGTTGGGCAAGCGGGAGGACGGGGAATGAGCAGTTCTTC. Residues: CASWASGRTGNEQFF. The chain has TRBV6-2 or TRBV6-3 and TRBJ2-1, with 9 bases matching TRBD2. J was trimmed by 7 bases and V by 9 bases; bases with no gene match: 13. CDR3 length: 15 amino acids. Germline lookup yields CDR1 MNHEY and CDR2 SVGEGT.

The chain combines TRBV14 with TRBJ2-7; D is undetermined. CDR3 length equals 14 residues. CDR1 is SGHDN, CDR2 FVKESK, per germline. V dropped 4 bases and J dropped 3 bases, with 13 bases sitting between them. The CDR3 DNA reads as TGTGCCAGCAGCCCGCCCTCTAATTTCTACGAGCAGTACTTC. It encodes CASSPPSNFYEQYF.

V gene TRBV27 combines with J gene TRBJ2-1; 8 nucleotides align to TRBD2. V trimming: 0 bases; J trimming: 1 base; junction bases outside the gene matches: 8. The CDR3 loop spans 18 amino acids. Germline assignment: CDR1 MNHEY and CDR2 SMNVEV (reference sequence). CDR3 nucleotides: TGTGCCAGCAGTTTATCCCTAGGACTAGCTCGTTCCTACAATGAGCAGTTCTTC. Translating gives CASSLSLGLARSYNEQFF.

The rearrangement uses TRBV14 and TRBJ2-7, with TRBD2 identical over 8 bases. CDR3 length equals 19 residues. Unmatched junction bases numbered 17, after V lost 4 bases and J lost 0 bases. Germline V gives CDR1 SGHDN, CDR2 FVKESK. CDR3: CASSRRSRGGRGASYEQYF. As DNA, the CDR3 is TGTGCCAGCAGCCGCCGTTCCAGGGGCGGGCGGGGGGCCTCCTACGAGCAGTACTTC.

The rearrangement joins TRBV7-9 to TRBJ2-7; 8 bases line up with TRBD2. The CDR3 is 15 amino acids. Germline V gene sequence: CDR1 SEHNR, CDR2 FQNEAQ (reference sequence). Losses at the gene ends were 5 bases for V and 3 bases for J; bases not matched to a gene: 9. CDR3 bases: TGTGCCAGCAGCCCCCGGGGTAGCGGGAACTACGAGCAGTACTTC. As protein: CASSPRGSGNYEQYF. The full variable domain, in which reference TRBV7-9 and TRBJ2-7 provide the parts outside the CDR3, is DTGVSQNPRHKITKRGQNVTFRCDPISEHNRLYWYRQTLGQGPEFLTYFQNEAQLEKSRLLSDRFSAERPKGSFSTLEIQRTEQGDSAMYLCASSPRGSGNYEQYFGPGTRLTVT.

The gene calls are TRBV7-8 and TRBJ2-5; a possible D gene is TRBD2 (5 bases). Trimming removed 6 bases at V and 3 bases at J, with 11 bases between. CDR3 size: 13 residues. Germline lookup yields CDR1 SGHVS and CDR2 FQNEAQ. The CDR3 DNA follows: TGTGCCAGCAGATACGGGGTCGAAGAGACCCAGTACTTC. As protein: CASRYGVEETQYF. Looking up the rest from reference TRBV7-8 and TRBJ2-5 gives the full variable domain: GAGVSQSPRYKVAKRGQDVALRCDPISGHVSLFWYQQALGQGPEFLTYFQNEAQLDKSGLPSDRFFAERPEGSVSTLKIQRTQQEDSAVYLCASRYGVEETQYFGPGTRLLVL.

Written as DNA, the CDR3 is TGCGCCAGCAGCTTGGTGGGGGCTGGGGAAAAACTGTTTTTT. It encodes CASSLVGAGEKLFF. The chain couples TRBV5-1 to TRBJ1-4; possibly TRBD1 for D (6 bases). The ends were cut back, 0 bases at V and 8 bases at J, with 11 bases in the middle. The CDR3 length is 14 residues. In germline, CDR1 is SGHRS, CDR2 YFSETQ.